One sample yielded the 2 T cell receptor beta chains listed below, sequenced in a study of spatial heterogeneity in lung cancer. As for time point: blood at routine non-recurrence follow-up after resection. Material for sequencing was whole RNA from tumor, nontumor lung or frozen PBMC, left unsorted. Using its own MiXCR run on the 5' RACE reads, TCRdb lists one record per CDR3 protein. The data contain some 110,000 distinct CDR3 sequences, less than 15% of them seen just once; the ten biggest clones take up around 17%. This sample comprised PBMCs, obtained at follow-up. The receptors come from a male donor with early-stage non-small cell lung cancer.

This chain links TRBV6-6 with TRBJ1-5, with 7 bases identical to TRBD1. CDR3 length: 15 residues. V shed 2 bases and J 0 bases; nucleotides not matched to a gene: 1. Germline assignment: CDR1 MNHNY and CDR2 SVGAGI (reference sequence). Here the CDR3 DNA reads TGTGCCAGCAGTTACGAGGGGGCTAGCAATCAGCCCCAGCATTTT. Translation: CASSYEGASNQPQHF.

In nucleotides, the CDR3 is TGTGCCAGCAGCTGGGGACTAGCCCAAGAGACCCAGTACTTC. Translated: CASSWGLAQETQYF. The chain has TRBV14 and TRBJ2-5; 9 nucleotides agree with TRBD2. J was trimmed by 1 base and V by 5 bases; bases with no gene match: 2. Germline CDR1 and CDR2: SGHDN and FVKESK. The CDR3 extends over 14 amino acids. Drawing the rest from reference TRBV14 and TRBJ2-5, the complete variable domain is EAGVTQFPSHSVIEKGQTVTLRCDPISGHDNLYWYRRVMGKEIKFLLHFVKESKQDESGMPNNRFLAERTGGTYSTLKVQPAELEDSGVYFCASSWGLAQETQYFGPGTRLLVL.